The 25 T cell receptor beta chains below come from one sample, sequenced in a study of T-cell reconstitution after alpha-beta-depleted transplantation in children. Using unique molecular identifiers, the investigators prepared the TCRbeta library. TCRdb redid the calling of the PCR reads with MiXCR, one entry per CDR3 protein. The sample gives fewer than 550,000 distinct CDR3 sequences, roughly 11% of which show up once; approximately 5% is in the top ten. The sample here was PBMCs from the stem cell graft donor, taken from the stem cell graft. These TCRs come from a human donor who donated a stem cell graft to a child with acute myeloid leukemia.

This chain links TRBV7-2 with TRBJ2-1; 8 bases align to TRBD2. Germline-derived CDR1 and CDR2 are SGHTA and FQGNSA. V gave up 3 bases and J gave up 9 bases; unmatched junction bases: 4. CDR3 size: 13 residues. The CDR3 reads CASSFGLASEQFF. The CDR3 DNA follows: TGTGCCAGCAGCTTCGGACTAGCATCTGAGCAGTTCTTC.

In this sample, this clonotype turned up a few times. CDR3 in DNA: TGTGCCAGCAGTTACAGTCGGATAGCAACCTACGAGCAGTACGTC. Translation: CASSYSRIATYEQYV. The chain links TRBV6-2 or TRBV6-3 to TRBJ2-7; unclear D gene. V shed 2 bases and J shed 2 bases, with 13 bases lying between them. Germline loops: CDR1 MNHEY, CDR2 SVGEGT. The CDR3 runs 15 residues.

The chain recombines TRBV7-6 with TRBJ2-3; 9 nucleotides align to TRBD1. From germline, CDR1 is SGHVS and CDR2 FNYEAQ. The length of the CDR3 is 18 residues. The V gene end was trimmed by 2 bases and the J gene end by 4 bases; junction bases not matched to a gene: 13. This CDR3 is CASSLKSSGTGLPDTQYF. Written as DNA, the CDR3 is TGTGCCAGCAGCTTAAAGAGTTCCGGGACAGGGTTGCCAGATACGCAGTATTTT.

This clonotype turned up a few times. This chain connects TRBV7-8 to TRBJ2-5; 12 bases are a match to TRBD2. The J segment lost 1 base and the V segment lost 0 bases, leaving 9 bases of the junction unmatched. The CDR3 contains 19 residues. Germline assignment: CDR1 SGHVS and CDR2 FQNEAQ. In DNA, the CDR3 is TGTGCCAGCAGCTTAGCCCTAGCGGGAGGGCCGGGGAGCCAAGAGACCCAGTACTTC. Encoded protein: CASSLALAGGPGSQETQYF.

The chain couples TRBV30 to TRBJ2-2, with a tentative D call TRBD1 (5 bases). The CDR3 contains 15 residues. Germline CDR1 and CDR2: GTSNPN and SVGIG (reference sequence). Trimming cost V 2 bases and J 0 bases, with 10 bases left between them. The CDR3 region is CAWSPDRANTGELFF. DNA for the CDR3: TGTGCCTGGAGTCCAGACAGAGCGAACACCGGGGAGCTGTTTTTT.

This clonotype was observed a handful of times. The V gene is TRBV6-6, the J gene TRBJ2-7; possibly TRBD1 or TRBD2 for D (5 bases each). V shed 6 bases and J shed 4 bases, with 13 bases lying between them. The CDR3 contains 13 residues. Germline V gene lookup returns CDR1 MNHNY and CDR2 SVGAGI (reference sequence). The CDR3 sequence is CASSRDARYEQYF. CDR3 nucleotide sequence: TGTGCCAGCAGCCGGGACGCTAGATACGAGCAGTACTTC.

This chain's CDR3 is CASSVPSGRVGLADTQYF. Written as DNA, the CDR3 is TGTGCCAGCAGCGTACCTAGCGGGAGAGTAGGGCTGGCAGATACGCAGTATTTT. This chain joins TRBV9 and TRBJ2-3; 10 bases map to TRBD2. CDR1 is SGDLS, CDR2 YYNGEE, per germline. V trimming: 1 base; J trimming: 4 bases; junction bases outside the gene matches: 12. CDR3 length equals 18 residues.

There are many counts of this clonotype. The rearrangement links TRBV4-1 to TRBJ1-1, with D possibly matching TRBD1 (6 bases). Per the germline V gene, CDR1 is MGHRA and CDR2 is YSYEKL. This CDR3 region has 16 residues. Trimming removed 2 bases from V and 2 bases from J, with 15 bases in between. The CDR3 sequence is CASSQRAGAGNTEAFF. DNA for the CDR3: TGCGCCAGCAGCCAAAGGGCAGGGGCTGGCAACACTGAAGCTTTCTTT.

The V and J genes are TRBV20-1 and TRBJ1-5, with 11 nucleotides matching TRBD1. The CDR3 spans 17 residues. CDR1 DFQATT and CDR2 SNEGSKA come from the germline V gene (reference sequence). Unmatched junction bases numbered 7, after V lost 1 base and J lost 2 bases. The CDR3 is CSARVGTGGRGNQPQHF. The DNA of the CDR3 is TGCAGTGCTAGAGTTGGGACAGGGGGAAGAGGCAATCAGCCCCAGCATTTT.

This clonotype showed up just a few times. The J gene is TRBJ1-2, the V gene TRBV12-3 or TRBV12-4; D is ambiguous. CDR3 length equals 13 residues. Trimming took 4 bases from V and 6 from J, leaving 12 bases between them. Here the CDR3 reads CASSSRSWDGYTF. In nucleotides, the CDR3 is TGTGCCAGCAGTTCAAGGTCTTGGGATGGCTACACCTTC.

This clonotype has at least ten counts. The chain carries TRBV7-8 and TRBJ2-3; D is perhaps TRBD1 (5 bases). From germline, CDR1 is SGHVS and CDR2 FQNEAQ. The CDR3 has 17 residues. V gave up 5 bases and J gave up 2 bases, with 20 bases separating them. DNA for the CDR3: TGTGCCAGCAGCAGTAGTGGGTTGGACATGGCCACAGATACGCAGTATTTT. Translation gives CASSSSGLDMATDTQYF. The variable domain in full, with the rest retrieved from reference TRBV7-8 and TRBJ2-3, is GAGVSQSPRYKVAKRGQDVALRCDPISGHVSLFWYQQALGQGPEFLTYFQNEAQLDKSGLPSDRFFAERPEGSVSTLKIQRTQQEDSAVYLCASSSSGLDMATDTQYFGPGTRLTVL.

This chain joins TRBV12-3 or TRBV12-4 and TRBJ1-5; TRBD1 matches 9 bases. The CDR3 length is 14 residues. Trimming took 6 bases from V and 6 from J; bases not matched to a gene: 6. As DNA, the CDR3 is TGTGCCAGCAGCCGAACAGGGGGCCCTCAGCCCCAGCATTTT. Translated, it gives CASSRTGGPQPQHF.

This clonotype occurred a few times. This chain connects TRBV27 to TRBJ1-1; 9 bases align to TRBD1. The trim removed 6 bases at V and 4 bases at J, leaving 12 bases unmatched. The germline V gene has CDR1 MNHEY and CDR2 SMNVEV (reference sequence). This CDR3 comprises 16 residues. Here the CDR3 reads CASSPGQGRRRTEAFF. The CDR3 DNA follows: TGTGCCAGCAGCCCCGGACAGGGGCGACGCCGCACTGAAGCTTTCTTT.

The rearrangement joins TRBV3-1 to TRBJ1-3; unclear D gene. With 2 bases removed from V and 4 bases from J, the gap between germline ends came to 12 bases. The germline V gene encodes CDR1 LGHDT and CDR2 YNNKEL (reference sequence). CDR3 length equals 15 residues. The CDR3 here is CASSQHEGLGNTIYF. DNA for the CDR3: TGTGCCAGCAGCCAACATGAAGGTCTCGGAAACACCATATATTTT.

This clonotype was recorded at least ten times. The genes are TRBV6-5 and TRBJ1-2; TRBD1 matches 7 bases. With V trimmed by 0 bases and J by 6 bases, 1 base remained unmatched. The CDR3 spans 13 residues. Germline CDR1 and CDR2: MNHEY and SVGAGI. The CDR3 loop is CASSYSTGHGYTF. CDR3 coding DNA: TGTGCCAGCAGTTACTCGACAGGGCATGGCTACACCTTC.

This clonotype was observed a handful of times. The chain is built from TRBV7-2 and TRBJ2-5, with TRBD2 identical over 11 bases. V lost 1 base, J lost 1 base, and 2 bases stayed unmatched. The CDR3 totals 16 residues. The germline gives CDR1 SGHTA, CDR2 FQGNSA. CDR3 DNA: TGTGCCAGCAGCTTAGATAGCGGGAGGGCCCAAGAGACCCAGTACTTC. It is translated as CASSLDSGRAQETQYF.

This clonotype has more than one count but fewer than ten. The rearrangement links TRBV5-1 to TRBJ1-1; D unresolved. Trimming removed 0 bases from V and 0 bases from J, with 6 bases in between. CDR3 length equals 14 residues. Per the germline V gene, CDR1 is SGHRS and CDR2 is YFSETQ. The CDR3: CASSLDTVNTEAFF. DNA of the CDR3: TGCGCCAGCAGCTTGGATACCGTGAACACTGAAGCTTTCTTT.

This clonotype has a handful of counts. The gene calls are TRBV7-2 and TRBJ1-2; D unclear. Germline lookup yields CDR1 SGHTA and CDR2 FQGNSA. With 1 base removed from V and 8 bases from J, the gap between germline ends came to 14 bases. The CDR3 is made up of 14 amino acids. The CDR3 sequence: CASSLDWQTWGYTF. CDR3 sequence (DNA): TGTGCCAGCAGCTTAGATTGGCAGACTTGGGGCTACACCTTC.

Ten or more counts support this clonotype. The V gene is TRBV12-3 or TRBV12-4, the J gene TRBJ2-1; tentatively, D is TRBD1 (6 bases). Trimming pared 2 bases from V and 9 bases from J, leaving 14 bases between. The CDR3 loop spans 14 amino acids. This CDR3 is CASSLKGEGGEQFF. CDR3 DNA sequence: TGTGCCAGCAGTTTAAAGGGGGAAGGAGGTGAGCAGTTCTTC.

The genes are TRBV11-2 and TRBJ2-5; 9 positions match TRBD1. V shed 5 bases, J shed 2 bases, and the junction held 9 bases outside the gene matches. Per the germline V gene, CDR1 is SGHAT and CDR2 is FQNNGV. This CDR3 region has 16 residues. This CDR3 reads CASSPGTGLGQETQYF. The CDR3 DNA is TGTGCCAGCAGCCCAGGGACAGGGTTAGGGCAAGAGACCCAGTACTTC.

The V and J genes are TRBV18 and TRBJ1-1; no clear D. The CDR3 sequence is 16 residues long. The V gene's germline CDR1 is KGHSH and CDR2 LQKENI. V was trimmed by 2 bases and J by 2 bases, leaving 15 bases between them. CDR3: CASSPGFGHLNTEAFF. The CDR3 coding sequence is TGTGCCAGCTCACCAGGCTTTGGTCATCTTAACACTGAAGCTTTCTTT.

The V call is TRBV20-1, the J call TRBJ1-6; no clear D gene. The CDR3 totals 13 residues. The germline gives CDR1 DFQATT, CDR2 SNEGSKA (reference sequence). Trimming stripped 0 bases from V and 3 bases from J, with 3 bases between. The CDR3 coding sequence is TGCAGTGCTAGAGACGACTATAATTCACCCCTCCACTTT. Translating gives CSARDDYNSPLHF.

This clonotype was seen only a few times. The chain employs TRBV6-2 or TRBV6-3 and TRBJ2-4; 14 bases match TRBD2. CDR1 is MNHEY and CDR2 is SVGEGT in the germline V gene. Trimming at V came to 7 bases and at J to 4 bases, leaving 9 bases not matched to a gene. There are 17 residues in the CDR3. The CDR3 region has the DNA TGTGCCAGCACCTACGGGGGACTAGCGGGAGATAAAAACATTCAGTACTTC. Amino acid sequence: CASTYGGLAGDKNIQYF.

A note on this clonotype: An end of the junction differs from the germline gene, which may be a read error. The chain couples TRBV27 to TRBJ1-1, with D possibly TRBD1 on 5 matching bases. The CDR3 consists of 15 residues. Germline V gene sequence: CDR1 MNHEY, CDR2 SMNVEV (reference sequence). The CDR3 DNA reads TGTGCCAGCAGTTTGGCCGGGGGTCTGGACACTGAAGCTTACTTT. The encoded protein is CASSLAGGLDTEAYF.

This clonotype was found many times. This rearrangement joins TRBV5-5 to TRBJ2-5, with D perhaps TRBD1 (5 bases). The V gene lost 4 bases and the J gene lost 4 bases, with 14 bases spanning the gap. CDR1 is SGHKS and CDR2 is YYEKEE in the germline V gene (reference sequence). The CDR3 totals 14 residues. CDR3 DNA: TGTGCCAGCAGCGCCCACGTAGGGGCAGAGACCCAGTACTTC. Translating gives CASSAHVGAETQYF.